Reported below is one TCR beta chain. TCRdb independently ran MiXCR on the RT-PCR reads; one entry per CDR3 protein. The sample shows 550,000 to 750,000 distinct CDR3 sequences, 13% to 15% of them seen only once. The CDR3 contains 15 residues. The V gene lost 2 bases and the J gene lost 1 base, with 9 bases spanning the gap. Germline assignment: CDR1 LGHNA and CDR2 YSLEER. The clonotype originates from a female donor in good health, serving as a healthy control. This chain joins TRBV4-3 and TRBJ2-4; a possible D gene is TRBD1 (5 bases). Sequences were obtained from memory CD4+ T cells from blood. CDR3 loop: CASSQHPGAKNIQYF. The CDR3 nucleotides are TGCGCCAGCAGCCAACACCCAGGGGCCAAAAACATTCAGTACTTC.